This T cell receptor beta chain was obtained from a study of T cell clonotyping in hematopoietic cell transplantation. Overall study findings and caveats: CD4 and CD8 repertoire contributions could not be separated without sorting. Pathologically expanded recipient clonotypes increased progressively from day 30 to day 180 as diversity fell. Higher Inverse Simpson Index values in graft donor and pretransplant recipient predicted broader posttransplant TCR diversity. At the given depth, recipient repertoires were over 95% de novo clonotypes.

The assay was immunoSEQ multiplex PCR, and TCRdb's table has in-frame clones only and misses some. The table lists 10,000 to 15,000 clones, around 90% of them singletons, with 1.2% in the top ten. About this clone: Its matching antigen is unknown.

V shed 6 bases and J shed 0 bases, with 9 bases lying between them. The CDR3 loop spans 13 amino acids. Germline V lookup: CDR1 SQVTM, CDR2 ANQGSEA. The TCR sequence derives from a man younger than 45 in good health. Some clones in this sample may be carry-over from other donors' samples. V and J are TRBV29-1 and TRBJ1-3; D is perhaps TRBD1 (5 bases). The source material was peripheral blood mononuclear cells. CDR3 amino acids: CSVQASSGNTIYF. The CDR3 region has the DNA TGCAGCGTACAGGCTAGCTCTGGAAACACCATATATTTT.